These 21 T cell receptor beta chains share one sample of origin, sequenced in a study of blood T cell repertoires in COVID-19. Measured with immunoSEQ multiplex PCR; TCRdb has only the in-frame clones, and not every one. The sample lists 200,000 or so clones; roughly 88% were seen once. What was sequenced was peripheral blood. All receptors come from a human donor with active or convalescent COVID-19. The donor label of this sample is uncertain.

The chain has TRBV2 and TRBJ1-2, with D uncertain. The CDR3 runs to 14 residues. The V end was cut by 6 bases, the J end by 4 bases, with 15 bases between. CDR1 is SNHLY and CDR2 is FYNNEI in the germline V gene. As DNA, the CDR3 is TGTGCCAGCAGACCCGGGGTGGAAAGCTATGGCTACACCTTC. It is translated as CASRPGVESYGYTF.

The chain combines TRBV9 with TRBJ2-5; 11 bases are a match to TRBD2. The V gene end was trimmed by 3 bases and the J gene end by 1 base; junction bases not matched to a gene: 8. This CDR3 is built from 17 residues. Germline V gene sequence: CDR1 SGDLS, CDR2 YYNGEE. CDR3 amino acids: CASSGGGTSGPQETQYF. The CDR3 nucleotides read TGTGCCAGCAGCGGTGGGGGGACTAGCGGACCCCAAGAGACCCAGTACTTC.

The rearrangement joins TRBV7-6 to TRBJ2-1, with D maybe TRBD2 (6 bases). This CDR3 has 12 amino acids. Trimming removed 5 bases from V and 9 bases from J, with 11 bases in between. CDR1 and CDR2 from the germline V gene are SGHVS and FNYEAQ. CDR3 region: CASSPGGPEQFF. CDR3 DNA: TGTGCCAGCAGCCCCGGGGGTCCTGAGCAGTTCTTC. Together with reference TRBV7-6 and TRBJ2-1, the CDR3 gives the full variable domain: GAGVSQSPRYKVTKRGQDVALRCDPISGHVSLYWYRQALGQGPEFLTYFNYEAQQDKSGLPNDRFSAERPEGSISTLTIQRTEQRDSAMYRCASSPGGPEQFFGPGTRLTVL.

The chain links TRBV29-1 to TRBJ1-2, with TRBD1 matching 7 bases. The CDR3 spans 14 residues. V lost 4 bases, J lost 6 bases, and 11 bases stayed unmatched. Germline CDR1 is SQVTM and CDR2 is ANQGSEA. The CDR3 here is CSVGSSRTGNGYTF. DNA of the CDR3: TGCAGCGTTGGTTCCTCCCGGACAGGCAATGGCTACACCTTC.

The chain recombines TRBV27 with TRBJ2-1; TRBD1 aligns across 10 bases. V was clipped by 5 bases and J by 4 bases; unmatched bases: 8. From germline, CDR1 is MNHEY and CDR2 SMNVEV (reference sequence). This CDR3 contains 16 residues. This CDR3 reads CASSKMPGQGYNEQFF. The CDR3, as DNA: TGTGCCAGCAGTAAAATGCCGGGACAGGGGTACAATGAGCAGTTCTTC.

The chain has TRBV3-1 (or the pseudogene TRBV3-2) and TRBJ2-7, with 10 bases fitting TRBD2. The CDR3 loop spans 19 amino acids. In germline, CDR1 is LGHDT, CDR2 YNNKEL (reference sequence). V lost 1 base, J lost 2 bases, and 14 bases stayed unmatched. In DNA form, the CDR3 reads TGTGCCAGCAGCCAAGGGAAGGGGGGACAGCGGGAGGGCCCCTACGAGCAGTACTTC. Encoded protein: CASSQGKGGQREGPYEQYF.

The rearrangement uses TRBV6-5 and TRBJ2-2; D unclear. Germline CDR1 and CDR2: MNHEY and SVGAGI. V lost 3 bases and J 5 bases, leaving 7 bases between the germline ends. This CDR3 region has 13 residues. The CDR3 spells CASSYTRTGELFF. CDR3 sequence (DNA): TGTGCCAGCAGTTATACGAGGACCGGGGAGCTGTTTTTT.

This chain uses TRBV3-1 (or the pseudogene TRBV3-2) with TRBJ2-3, with D unclear. Trimming took 0 bases from V and 6 from J, leaving 10 bases between them. The germline V gene encodes CDR1 LGHDT and CDR2 YNNKEL (reference sequence). The CDR3 spans 14 residues. CDR3 sequence: CASSQDHTRDTQYF. The DNA of the CDR3 is TGTGCCAGCAGCCAAGATCATACGAGGGATACGCAGTATTTT.

The rearrangement links TRBV28 to TRBJ1-1; the match to TRBD1 covers 7 bases. Germline CDR1 and CDR2: MDHEN and SYDVKM. The CDR3 has 12 residues. V shed 9 bases and J 11 bases; nucleotides not matched to a gene: 12. The CDR3 coding sequence is TGTGCCAGTCTAGAAGGGGGCGAATGGGCTTTCTTT. The encoded protein is CASLEGGEWAFF.

The chain couples TRBV10-2 to TRBJ2-4, with D unclear. Germline CDR1 is WSHSY and CDR2 is SAAADI. Trimming removed 0 bases from V and 0 bases from J, with 3 bases in between. This CDR3 has 14 residues. The CDR3 region has the DNA TGCGCCAGCAGTGAGTCTATAGCCAAAAACATTCAGTACTTC. Translating it yields CASSESIAKNIQYF.

The chain carries TRBV25-1 and TRBJ1-4, with TRBD1 matching 9 bases. J lost 9 bases, V lost 6 bases, and 5 bases had no gene match. The CDR3 is 13 amino acids. Germline V gives CDR1 MGHDK, CDR2 SYGVNS. In nucleotides, the CDR3 is TGTGCCAGCAGCCCCGGACAGGGGCAAAAACTGTTTTTT. This gives the protein CASSPGQGQKLFF.

In its sample, this clone was seen a few times. The rearrangement joins TRBV6-4 to TRBJ2-3; 14 nucleotides align to TRBD2. The V gene's germline CDR1 is MRHNA and CDR2 SNTAGT. CDR3 length: 16 amino acids. The V gene end was trimmed by 3 bases and the J gene end by 2 bases; junction bases not matched to a gene: 1. CDR3 residues: CASSETSGGATDTQYF. The CDR3 DNA follows: TGTGCCAGCAGTGAGACTAGCGGGGGGGCCACAGATACGCAGTATTTT.

The rearrangement joins TRBV12-3 or TRBV12-4 to TRBJ1-2; D gene unclear. Trimming took 10 bases from V and 9 from J, leaving 18 bases between them. The CDR3 runs to 12 residues. CDR3 sequence (DNA): TGTGCCATCGCTCACTCAATTGATCGCTACACCTTC. Residues: CAIAHSIDRYTF.

This clone was detected only a few times. The chain couples TRBV4-1 to TRBJ2-2; D is unclear. Deletions cut 1 base from V and 4 bases from J, with 13 bases between. The germline gives CDR1 MGHRA, CDR2 YSYEKL. The length of the CDR3 is 16 residues. CDR3 in DNA: TGCGCCAGCAGCCAAGCGTACGGTTCGAGCACCGGGGAGCTGTTTTTT. The encoded protein is CASSQAYGSSTGELFF.

The chain uses TRBV7-6 and TRBJ2-1; the match to TRBD1 covers 9 bases. Per the germline V gene, CDR1 is SGHVS and CDR2 is FNYEAQ. The CDR3 extends over 15 amino acids. The V segment lost 3 bases and the J segment 9 bases; nucleotides outside the gene matches: 9. This chain's CDR3 is CASSLRGQGISEQFF. The CDR3 DNA follows: TGTGCCAGCAGCTTGAGGGGACAGGGAATTAGTGAGCAGTTCTTC. Full variable domain (remainder filled in from reference TRBV7-6 and TRBJ2-1): GAGVSQSPRYKVTKRGQDVALRCDPISGHVSLYWYRQALGQGPEFLTYFNYEAQQDKSGLPNDRFSAERPEGSISTLTIQRTEQRDSAMYRCASSLRGQGISEQFFGPGTRLTVL.

The V and J genes are TRBV5-6 and TRBJ1-6, with D hard to call. Trimming shortened V by 4 bases and J by 1 base, and 6 bases separated the two germline ends. The CDR3 has 14 residues. CDR1 is SGHDT, CDR2 YYEEEE, per germline. CDR3 loop: CASSRRSYNSPLHF. The CDR3 DNA reads TGTGCCAGCAGCCGGAGGTCCTATAATTCACCCCTCCACTTT.

The chain is built from TRBV12-2 and TRBJ2-7; the table assigns TRBD2, which was not confirmed against the DNA. TRBV12-2 is marked as a pseudogene. The CDR3 covers 15 residues. The CDR3 is CASRLERRDLYEQYF. CDR3 sequence (DNA): TGTGCAAGTCGCTTAGAGCGGCGGGATCTCTACGAGCAGTACTTC.

This chain joins TRBV11-2 and TRBJ2-1; possibly TRBD1 for D (6 bases). The germline gives CDR1 SGHAT, CDR2 FQNNGV. Trimming left V 3 bases short and J 5 bases short, with 26 bases between. The CDR3 loop spans 19 amino acids. Written as DNA, the CDR3 is TGTGCCAGCAGCTTTCACCCCGGACAGCTTGAAAGGAAGGACAATGAGCAGTTCTTC. Amino acids: CASSFHPGQLERKDNEQFF.

This clone showed up just once. V usage is TRBV30 and J usage is TRBJ2-3; possible D gene TRBD2, 6 bases. V was trimmed by 3 bases and J by 3 bases, leaving 16 bases between them. The CDR3 length is 15 residues. Germline CDR1 and CDR2: GTSNPN and SVGIG (reference sequence). The CDR3 spells CAWRPGLGGTDTQYF. As DNA, the CDR3 is TGTGCCTGGAGACCGGGACTGGGGGGAACAGATACGCAGTATTTT.

The rearrangement joins TRBV18 to TRBJ1-5, with a weak D call TRBD1 (5 bases). There are 15 residues in the CDR3. The germline V gene encodes CDR1 KGHSH and CDR2 LQKENI. The V and J ends lost 2 bases and 9 bases respectively, with 17 bases between them. The CDR3 region is CASSPSGQSGGPQHF. The CDR3 DNA sequence: TGTGCCAGCTCACCAAGTGGGCAGTCCGGGGGGCCCCAGCATTTT.

This clone came up a few times. The rearrangement joins TRBV5-5 to TRBJ1-2; TRBD1 might be the D (5 bases). V was pared by 6 bases and J by 4 bases, with 13 bases between. The CDR3 is made up of 13 amino acids. Germline CDR1 is SGHKS and CDR2 is YYEKEE (reference sequence). The CDR3 here is CASIPTAGYGYTF. For the CDR3, the DNA is TGTGCCAGCATCCCGACAGCGGGCTATGGCTACACCTTC.